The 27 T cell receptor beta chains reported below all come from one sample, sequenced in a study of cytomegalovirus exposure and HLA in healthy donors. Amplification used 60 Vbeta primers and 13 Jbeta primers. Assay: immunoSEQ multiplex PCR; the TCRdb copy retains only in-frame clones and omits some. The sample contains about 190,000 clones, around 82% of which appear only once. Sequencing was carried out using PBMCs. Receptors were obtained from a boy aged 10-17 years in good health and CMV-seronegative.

CDR3 sequence (DNA): TGTGCCAGCAGCCCGGGACAGGGGGCCGGGGAGCTGTTTTTT. It encodes CASSPGQGAGELFF. V gene TRBV5-4 combines with J gene TRBJ2-2; 11 positions agree with TRBD1. This CDR3 spans 14 amino acids. CDR1 and CDR2 (germline): SGHNT, YYREEE (reference sequence). With V trimmed by 4 bases and J by 6 bases, 2 bases remained unmatched.

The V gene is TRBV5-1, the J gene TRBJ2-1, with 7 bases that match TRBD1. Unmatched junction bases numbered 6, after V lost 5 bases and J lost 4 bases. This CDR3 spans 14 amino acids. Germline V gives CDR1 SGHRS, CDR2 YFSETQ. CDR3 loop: CASSPPGQYNEQFF. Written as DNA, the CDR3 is TGCGCCAGCAGTCCTCCGGGACAGTACAATGAGCAGTTCTTC.

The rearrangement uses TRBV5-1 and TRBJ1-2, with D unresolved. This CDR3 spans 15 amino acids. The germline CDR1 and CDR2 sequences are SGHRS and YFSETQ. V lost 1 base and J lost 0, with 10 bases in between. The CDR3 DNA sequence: TGCGCCAGCAGCTTGTCGGTCACCTCTAACTATGGCTACACCTTC. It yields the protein CASSLSVTSNYGYTF.

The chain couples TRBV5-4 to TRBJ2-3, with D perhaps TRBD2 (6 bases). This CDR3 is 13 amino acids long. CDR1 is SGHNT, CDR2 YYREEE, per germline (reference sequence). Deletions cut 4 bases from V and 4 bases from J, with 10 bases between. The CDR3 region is CASSGTGADTQYF. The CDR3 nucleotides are TGTGCCAGCAGCGGTACGGGGGCAGATACGCAGTATTTT.

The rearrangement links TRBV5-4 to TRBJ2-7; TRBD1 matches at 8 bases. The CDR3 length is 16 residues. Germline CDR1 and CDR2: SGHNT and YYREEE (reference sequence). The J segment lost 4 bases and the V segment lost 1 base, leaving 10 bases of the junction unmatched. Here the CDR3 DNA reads TGTGCCAGCAGCTTGCCGGCAGGGGGCAACATATACGAGCAGTACTTC. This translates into CASSLPAGGNIYEQYF. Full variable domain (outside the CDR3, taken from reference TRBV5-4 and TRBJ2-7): ETGVTQSPTHLIKTRGQQVTLRCSSQSGHNTVSWYQQALGQGPQFIFQYYREEENGRGNFPPRFSGLQFPNYSSELNVNALELDDSALYLCASSLPAGGNIYEQYFGPGTRLTVT.

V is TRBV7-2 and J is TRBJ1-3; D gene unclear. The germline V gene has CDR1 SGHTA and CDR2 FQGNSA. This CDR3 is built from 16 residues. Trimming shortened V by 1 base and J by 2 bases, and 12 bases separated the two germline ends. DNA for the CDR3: TGTGCCAGCAGCTTAGTCCCAGGCGCCGCTGGAAACACCATATATTTT. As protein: CASSLVPGAAGNTIYF.

The CDR3 here is CASRKQGVSEQYF. As DNA, the CDR3 is TGCGCCAGCAGAAAACAGGGGGTAAGCGAGCAGTACTTC. The chain uses TRBV5-1 and TRBJ2-7; 8 nucleotides agree with TRBD1. Looked up from germline, CDR1 is SGHRS and CDR2 is YFSETQ. CDR3 size: 13 residues. Losses at the gene ends were 5 bases for V and 6 bases for J; bases not matched to a gene: 7.

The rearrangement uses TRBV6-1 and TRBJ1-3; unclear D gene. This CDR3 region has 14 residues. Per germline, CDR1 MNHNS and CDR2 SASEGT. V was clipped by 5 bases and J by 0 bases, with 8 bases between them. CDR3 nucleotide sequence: TGTGCCAGCAGTCACCCGCGCTCTGGAAACACCATATATTTT. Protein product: CASSHPRSGNTIYF.

The CDR3 coding sequence is TGCGCCAGCAGCCAAGATCGAGACTACGAGCAGTACTTC. Amino acid sequence: CASSQDRDYEQYF. The V gene is TRBV4-1, the J gene TRBJ2-7, with no clear D. Per germline, CDR1 MGHRA and CDR2 YSYEKL. The CDR3 has 13 amino acids. The V end lost 0 bases, the J end lost 3 bases, and 6 bases lay between the germline ends.

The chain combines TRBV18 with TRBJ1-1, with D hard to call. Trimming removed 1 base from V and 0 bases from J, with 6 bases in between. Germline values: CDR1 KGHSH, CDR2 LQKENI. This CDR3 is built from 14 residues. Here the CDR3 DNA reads TGTGCCAGCTCACCACGCGGTTTGAACACTGAAGCTTTCTTT. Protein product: CASSPRGLNTEAFF.

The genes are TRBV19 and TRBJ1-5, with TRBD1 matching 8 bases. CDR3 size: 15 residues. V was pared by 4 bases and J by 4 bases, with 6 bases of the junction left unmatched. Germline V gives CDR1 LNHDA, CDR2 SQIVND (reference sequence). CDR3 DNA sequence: TGTGCCAGTAGTAACCGGGACAGGCTTAATCAGCCCCAGCATTTT. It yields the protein CASSNRDRLNQPQHF.

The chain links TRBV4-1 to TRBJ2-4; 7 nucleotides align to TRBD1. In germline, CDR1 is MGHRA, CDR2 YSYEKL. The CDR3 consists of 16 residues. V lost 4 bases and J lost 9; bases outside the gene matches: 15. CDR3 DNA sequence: TGCGCCAGCAGCCGTACCCTCGGACAGGATTTGGTCATTCAGTACTTC. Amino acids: CASSRTLGQDLVIQYF.

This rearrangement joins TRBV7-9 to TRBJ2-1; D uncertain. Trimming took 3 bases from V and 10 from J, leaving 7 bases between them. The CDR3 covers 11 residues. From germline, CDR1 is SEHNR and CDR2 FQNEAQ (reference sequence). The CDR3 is CASSLEKEQFF. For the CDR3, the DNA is TGTGCCAGCAGCTTGGAGAAAGAGCAGTTCTTC.

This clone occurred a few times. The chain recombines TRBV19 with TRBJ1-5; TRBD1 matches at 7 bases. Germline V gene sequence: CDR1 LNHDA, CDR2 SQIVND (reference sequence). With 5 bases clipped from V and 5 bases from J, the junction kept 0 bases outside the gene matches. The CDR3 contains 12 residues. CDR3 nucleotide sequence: TGTGCCAGTAGTGGACAGGATCAGCCCCAGCATTTT. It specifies CASSGQDQPQHF.

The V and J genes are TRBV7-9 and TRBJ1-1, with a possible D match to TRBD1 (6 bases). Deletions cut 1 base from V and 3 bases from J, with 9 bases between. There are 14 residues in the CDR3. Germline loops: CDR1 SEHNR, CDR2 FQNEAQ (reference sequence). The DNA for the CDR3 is TGTGCCAGCAGCTTAGGGGGGCGAGACACTGAAGCTTTCTTT. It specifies CASSLGGRDTEAFF.

This CDR3 reads CASSFTGHPYGYTF. In DNA, the CDR3 is TGTGCCAGCAGTTTTACGGGACACCCTTATGGCTACACCTTC. V and J are TRBV28 and TRBJ1-2; possible D gene TRBD1, 6 bases. Germline V lookup: CDR1 MDHEN, CDR2 SYDVKM. This CDR3 is 14 amino acids long. V lost 3 bases and J 5 bases, leaving 13 bases between the germline ends.

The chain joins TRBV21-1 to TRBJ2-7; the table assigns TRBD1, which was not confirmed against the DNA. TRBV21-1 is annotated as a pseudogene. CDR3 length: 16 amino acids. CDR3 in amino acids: CASSKAPTVTGEGQYF. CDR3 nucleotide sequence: TGTGCCAGCAGCAAAGCCCCAACTGTGACAGGCGAGGGGCAGTACTTC.

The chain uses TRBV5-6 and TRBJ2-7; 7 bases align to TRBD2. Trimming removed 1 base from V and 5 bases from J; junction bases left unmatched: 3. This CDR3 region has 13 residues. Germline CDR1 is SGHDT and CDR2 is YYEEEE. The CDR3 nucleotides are TGTGCCAGCAGCTTGTGGGGGGGGGACGAGCAGTACTTC. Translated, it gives CASSLWGGDEQYF.

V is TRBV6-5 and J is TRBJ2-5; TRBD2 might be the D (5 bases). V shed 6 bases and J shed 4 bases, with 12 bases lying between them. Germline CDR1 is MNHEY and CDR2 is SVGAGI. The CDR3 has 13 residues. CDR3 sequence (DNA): TGTGCCAGCAGAGTCGGAGGCTCAGAGACCCAGTACTTC. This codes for CASRVGGSETQYF.

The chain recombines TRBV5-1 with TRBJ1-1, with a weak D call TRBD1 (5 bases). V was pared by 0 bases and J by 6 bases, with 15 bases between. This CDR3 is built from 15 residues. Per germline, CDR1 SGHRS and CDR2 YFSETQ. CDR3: CASSLGSGKWAEAFF. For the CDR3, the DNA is TGCGCCAGCAGCTTGGGCTCAGGGAAGTGGGCTGAAGCTTTCTTT. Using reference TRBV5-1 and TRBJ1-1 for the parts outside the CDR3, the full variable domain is KAGVTQTPRYLIKTRGQQVTLSCSPISGHRSVSWYQQTPGQGLQFLFEYFSETQRNKGNFPGRFSGRQFSNSRSEMNVSTLELGDSALYLCASSLGSGKWAEAFFGQGTRLTVV.

In nucleotides, the CDR3 is TGTGCCAGCTCACCAAGGACTAGCGGGACTAGCACAGATACGCAGTATTTT. It yields the protein CASSPRTSGTSTDTQYF. The chain carries TRBV18 and TRBJ2-3; 12 bases align to TRBD2. This CDR3 comprises 17 residues. The J segment lost 0 bases and the V segment lost 2 bases, leaving 3 bases of the junction unmatched. Germline CDR1 is KGHSH and CDR2 is LQKENI.

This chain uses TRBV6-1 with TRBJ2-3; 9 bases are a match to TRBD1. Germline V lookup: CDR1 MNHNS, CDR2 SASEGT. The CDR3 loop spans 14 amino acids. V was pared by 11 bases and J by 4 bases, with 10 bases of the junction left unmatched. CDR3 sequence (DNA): TGTGCCGGGGCGGGACAGGGACGATCAGATACGCAGTATTTT. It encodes CAGAGQGRSDTQYF.

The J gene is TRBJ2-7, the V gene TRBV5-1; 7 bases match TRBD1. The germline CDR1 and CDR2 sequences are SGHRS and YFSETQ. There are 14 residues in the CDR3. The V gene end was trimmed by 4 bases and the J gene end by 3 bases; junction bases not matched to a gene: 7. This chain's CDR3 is CASSAWSGGYEQYF. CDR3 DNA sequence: TGCGCCAGCAGCGCTTGGTCAGGGGGCTACGAGCAGTACTTC.

Here the CDR3 reads CASKDRGSGNEQFF. In DNA, the CDR3 is TGTGCCAGTAAAGACAGGGGGTCTGGCAATGAGCAGTTCTTC. The V gene is TRBV27, the J gene TRBJ2-1; TRBD1 aligns across 9 bases. Unmatched junction bases numbered 9, after V lost 9 bases and J lost 6 bases. The CDR3 totals 14 residues. Germline CDR1 reads MNHEY; CDR2 reads SMNVEV (reference sequence).

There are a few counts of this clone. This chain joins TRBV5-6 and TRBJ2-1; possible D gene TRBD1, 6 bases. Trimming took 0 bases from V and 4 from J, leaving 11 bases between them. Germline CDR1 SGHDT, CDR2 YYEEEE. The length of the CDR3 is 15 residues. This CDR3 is CASSLENGQYNEQFF. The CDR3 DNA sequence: TGTGCCAGCAGCTTGGAAAACGGACAGTACAATGAGCAGTTCTTC.

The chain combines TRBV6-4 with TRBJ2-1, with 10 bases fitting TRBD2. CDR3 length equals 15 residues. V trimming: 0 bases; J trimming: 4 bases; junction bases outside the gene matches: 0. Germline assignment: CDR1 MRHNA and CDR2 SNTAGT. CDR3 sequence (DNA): TGTGCCAGCAGTGACTCAGCGGGGGGGTACAATGAGCAGTTCTTC. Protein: CASSDSAGGYNEQFF.

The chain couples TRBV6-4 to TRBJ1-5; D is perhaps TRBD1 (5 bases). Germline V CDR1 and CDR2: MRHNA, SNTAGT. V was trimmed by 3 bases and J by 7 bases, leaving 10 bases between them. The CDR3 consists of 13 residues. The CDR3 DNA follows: TGTGCCAGCAGTGAGGGCAGGGCCCAGCCCCAGCATTTT. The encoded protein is CASSEGRAQPQHF.